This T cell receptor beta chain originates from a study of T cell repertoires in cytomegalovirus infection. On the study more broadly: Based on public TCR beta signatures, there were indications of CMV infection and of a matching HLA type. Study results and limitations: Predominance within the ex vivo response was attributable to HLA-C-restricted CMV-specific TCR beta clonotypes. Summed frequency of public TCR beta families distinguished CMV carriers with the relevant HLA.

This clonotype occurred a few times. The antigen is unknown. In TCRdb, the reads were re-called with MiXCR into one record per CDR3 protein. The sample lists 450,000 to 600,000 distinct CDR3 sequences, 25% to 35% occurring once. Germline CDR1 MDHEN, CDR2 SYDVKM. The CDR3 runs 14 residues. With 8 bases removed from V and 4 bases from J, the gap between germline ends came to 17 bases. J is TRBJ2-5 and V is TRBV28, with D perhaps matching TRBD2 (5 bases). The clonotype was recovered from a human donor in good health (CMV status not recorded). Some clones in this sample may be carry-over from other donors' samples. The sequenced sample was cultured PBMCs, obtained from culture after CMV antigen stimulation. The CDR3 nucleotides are TGTGCCAGCGGGTCCGGGGATGGTTCAGAGACCCAGTACTTC. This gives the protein CASGSGDGSETQYF.